This passage covers 5 T cell receptor beta chains from one sample sequenced in a study of tumor and adjacent non-tumor tissue in lung cancer. The library came from three nested PCR rounds adapted from ARM-PCR protocols. TCRdb re-derived calls from the multiplex PCR reads in MiXCR, one entry per CDR3 protein. The sample lists around 86,000 distinct CDR3 sequences, just under 75% seen once, with approximately 9% in the top ten. No cell sorting was done before RNA was extracted from the tissue. The sample comprised lung tumor tissue. The receptors were sampled from a woman in her thirties or forties with non-small cell lung cancer.

Of note for this clonotype: Because the CDR3 is missing its conserved closing phenylalanine or tryptophan, this is likely a read error. This chain uses TRBV6-5 with TRBJ1-6; 7 bases line up with TRBD1. This CDR3 contains 13 residues. Looked up from germline, CDR1 is MNHEY and CDR2 is SVGAGI. With V trimmed by 6 bases and J by 11 bases, 7 bases remained unmatched. This CDR3 is CASRDRADTPLHS. The CDR3 coding sequence is TGTGCCAGCAGAGACAGGGCTGATACACCCCTCCACTCC.

A word on this clonotype: One junction end disagrees with the germline gene, perhaps due to a read error. The chain combines TRBV24-1 with TRBJ2-5; no clear D. The germline V gene encodes CDR1 KGHDR and CDR2 SFDVKD. The length of the CDR3 is 13 residues. Here the CDR3 DNA reads TGTGCCACCTGTGATTCCACGTGGTGGACCCAGTACTTC. Protein product: CATCDSTWWTQYF.

Note on this clonotype: One junction end does not reproduce the germline sequence, and a read error may be involved. J is TRBJ1-2 and V is TRBV5-1; 10 bases fit TRBD1. Germline V CDR1 and CDR2: SGHRS, YFSETQ. The CDR3 covers 15 residues. The CDR3 sequence is CVSSLLAGQGYGYTF. The CDR3 nucleotides read TGCGTCAGCAGCTTGCTCGCGGGACAGGGGTATGGCTACACCTTC.

With respect to this clonotype: Since no conserved phenylalanine or tryptophan closes the CDR3, a read error is the likely cause. The chain has TRBV4-1 and TRBJ2-5, with 8 bases that match TRBD2. J lost 2 bases, V lost 0 bases, and 14 bases had no gene match. The CDR3 sequence is 19 residues long. Germline V gene data show CDR1 as MGHRA and CDR2 as YSYEKL. The CDR3 sequence is CASSQEAVGAAGVQETQYL. The CDR3, as DNA: TGCGCCAGCAGCCAAGAGGCTGTGGGGGCAGCGGGGGTACAAGAGACCCAGTACCTC.

The chain employs TRBV6-1 and TRBJ2-3, with TRBD2 matching 8 bases. The CDR3 totals 13 residues. Germline CDR1 reads MNHNS; CDR2 reads SASEGT. The CDR3 is CAGGSGSWDTQYF. DNA for the CDR3: TGTGCTGGCGGGAGCGGGAGTTGGGATACGCAGTATTTT.